Below are 18 T cell receptor beta chains sequenced from a single sample in a study of blood T cell repertoires in COVID-19. Profiled with immunoSEQ multiplex PCR; TCRdb holds only in-frame clones, not every one. The data show 150,000 to 200,000 clones, roughly 82% seen once. The sequencing input was peripheral blood. These receptors were obtained from a woman between 65 and 79 years old with acute or convalescent COVID-19.

Worth noting for this clone: Other DNA sequences in the sample encode the same CDR3. The chain is built from TRBV5-6 and TRBJ2-7; 7 nucleotides align to TRBD1. CDR3 length: 14 residues. Germline V gene sequence: CDR1 SGHDT, CDR2 YYEEEE. J gave up 4 bases and V 0 bases, and 4 bases lay outside the gene matches. The CDR3 is CASSLGQGAYEQYF. The CDR3, as DNA: TGTGCCAGCAGCTTGGGACAGGGAGCTTACGAGCAGTACTTC.

This clone was picked up a small number of times. The genes are TRBV28 and TRBJ1-6; 9 nucleotides agree with TRBD1. Germline CDR1 is MDHEN and CDR2 is SYDVKM. CDR3 length equals 14 residues. Germline trimming cut 8 bases from V and 9 bases from J; bases unmatched to any gene: 8. The CDR3 DNA is TGTGCCAGCCGCGACTGGACAGGGGTTTCACCCCTCCACTTT. Translated, it gives CASRDWTGVSPLHF.

This clone was counted once. The chain recombines TRBV15 with TRBJ2-7, with D possibly being TRBD1 (7 bases). Germline CDR1 is LNHNV and CDR2 is YYDKDF (reference sequence). The CDR3 covers 13 residues. V lost 5 bases and J lost 4, with 12 bases in between. This CDR3 is CATSLQGRYEQYF. CDR3 nucleotide sequence: TGTGCCACCAGCCTACAGGGGAGGTACGAGCAGTACTTC. Full variable domain (remainder filled in from reference TRBV15 and TRBJ2-7): DAMVIQNPRYQVTQFGKPVTLSCSQTLNHNVMYWYQQKSSQAPKLLFHYYDKDFNNEADTPDNFQSRRPNTSFCFLDIRSPGLGDTAMYLCATSLQGRYEQYFGPGTRLTVT.

The genes are TRBV6-5 and TRBJ1-1; 9 nucleotides line up with TRBD1. Germline V gene data show CDR1 as MNHEY and CDR2 as SVGAGI. The CDR3 has 14 residues. The V gene end was trimmed by 2 bases and the J gene end by 3 bases; junction bases not matched to a gene: 1. CDR3 amino acids: CASSYDRGDTEAFF. CDR3 in DNA: TGTGCCAGCAGTTACGACAGGGGGGACACTGAAGCTTTCTTT.

The rearrangement uses TRBV9 and TRBJ1-1; D is ambiguous. The CDR3 is 15 amino acids. Looked up from germline, CDR1 is SGDLS and CDR2 is YYNGEE. The ends were cut back, 4 bases at V and 0 bases at J, with 13 bases in the middle. CDR3 sequence (DNA): TGTGCCAGCAGCCACAGTAGCGTGATGAACACTGAAGCTTTCTTT. Translation: CASSHSSVMNTEAFF.

This chain connects TRBV28 to TRBJ1-1; D possibly corresponds to TRBD1 (6 bases). V dropped 2 bases and J dropped 0 bases, with 16 bases sitting between them. The germline CDR1 and CDR2 sequences are MDHEN and SYDVKM. There are 17 residues in the CDR3. As DNA, the CDR3 is TGTGCCAGCAGTTTACCCGGTGTAGGACAGATGAACACTGAAGCTTTCTTT. It is translated as CASSLPGVGQMNTEAFF.

This chain joins TRBV4-1 and TRBJ2-7; 9 nucleotides agree with TRBD1. This CDR3 is built from 15 residues. CDR1 is MGHRA and CDR2 is YSYEKL in the germline V gene. Germline trimming cut 4 bases from V and 5 bases from J; bases unmatched to any gene: 9. The CDR3 nucleotides are TGCGCCAGCAGCCCTTCGGACAGGGGTTTCCACGAGCAGTACTTC. Protein product: CASSPSDRGFHEQYF.

This clone was recorded a few times. The rearrangement joins TRBV10-2 to TRBJ1-3; no clear D. V was cut by 0 bases and J by 1 base, with 7 bases left in between. The CDR3 contains 15 residues. From germline, CDR1 is WSHSY and CDR2 SAAADI. CDR3 protein: CASSESGGSGNTIYF. CDR3 bases: TGCGCCAGCAGTGAGTCAGGAGGGTCTGGAAACACCATATATTTT.

The chain uses TRBV27 and TRBJ2-5; 11 bases align to TRBD2. J was trimmed by 5 bases and V by 6 bases; bases with no gene match: 11. Germline values: CDR1 MNHEY, CDR2 SMNVEV (reference sequence). CDR3 length: 16 residues. CDR3 DNA: TGTGCCAGCAGACGAGGGACTAGCGGAAACAGGGAGACCCAGTACTTC. It specifies CASRRGTSGNRETQYF.

This chain uses TRBV2 with TRBJ1-4; 7 positions agree with TRBD1. The V and J ends lost 3 bases and 8 bases, in that order; junction bases with no gene match: 3. Germline V lookup: CDR1 SNHLY, CDR2 FYNNEI. CDR3 size: 13 residues. The CDR3 DNA follows: TGTGCCAGCAGTGACGGGGGACAGGAAAAACTGTTTTTT. This gives the protein CASSDGGQEKLFF.

The chain is built from TRBV6-2 or TRBV6-3 and TRBJ2-2; 8 bases agree with TRBD1. The ends lost 4 bases at V and 5 bases at J; junction bases unmatched: 6. The CDR3 has 15 residues. CDR1 is MNHEY, CDR2 SVGEGT, per germline. Here the CDR3 reads CASSSGQGNTGELFF. CDR3 DNA sequence: TGTGCCAGCAGTTCCGGACAGGGTAATACCGGGGAGCTGTTTTTT.

The J gene is TRBJ2-3, the V gene TRBV4-3; 10 bases are shared with TRBD2. This CDR3 has 17 residues. The germline CDR1 and CDR2 sequences are LGHNA and YSLEER. V lost 4 bases and J lost 5; bases outside the gene matches: 12. CDR3 sequence (DNA): TGCGCCAGCAGCCCCGAGTCAGCGGGGGGGGCAGGAGATACGCAGTATTTT. This sequence encodes CASSPESAGGAGDTQYF.

This clone was detected only once. This chain connects TRBV4-1 to TRBJ1-1, with 9 bases fitting TRBD1. The CDR3 runs 18 residues. The V and J ends lost 1 base and 3 bases, in that order; junction bases with no gene match: 12. Germline CDR1 reads MGHRA; CDR2 reads YSYEKL. The CDR3 loop is CASSQGGGQGGSDTEAFF. CDR3 coding DNA: TGCGCCAGCAGCCAAGGCGGGGGACAGGGAGGGTCGGACACTGAAGCTTTCTTT.

V and J are TRBV11-2 and TRBJ2-7; 9 bases fit TRBD1. V was pared by 3 bases and J by 2 bases, with 8 bases of the junction left unmatched. This CDR3 spans 16 amino acids. Per germline, CDR1 SGHAT and CDR2 FQNNGV. CDR3 protein: CASSFPRDRVTYEQYF. DNA of the CDR3: TGTGCCAGCAGCTTCCCCCGGGACAGGGTTACCTACGAGCAGTACTTC. The full variable domain, its missing parts supplied by reference TRBV11-2 and TRBJ2-7, is EAGVAQSPRYKIIEKRQSVAFWCNPISGHATLYWYQQILGQGPKLLIQFQNNGVVDDSQLPKDRFSAERLKGVDSTLKIQPAKLEDSAVYLCASSFPRDRVTYEQYFGPGTRLTVT.

This clone was counted ten times or more. The gene calls are TRBV28 and TRBJ1-2; D call uncertain. Germline CDR1 reads MDHEN; CDR2 reads SYDVKM. V lost 3 bases and J 6 bases, leaving 5 bases between the germline ends. This CDR3 contains 11 residues. The DNA for the CDR3 is TGTGCCAGCAGTTTTGAGGATGGCTACACCTTC. This gives the protein CASSFEDGYTF.

V and J are TRBV6-5 and TRBJ1-1, with 7 nucleotides matching TRBD1. This CDR3 contains 14 residues. Per the germline V gene, CDR1 is MNHEY and CDR2 is SVGAGI. Trimming cost V 7 bases and J 1 base; bases outside gene matches: 6. CDR3: CASTDRRGNTEAFF. CDR3 DNA: TGTGCCAGCACGGACAGGAGAGGGAACACTGAAGCTTTCTTT.

The chain links TRBV24-1 to TRBJ2-1; D is possibly TRBD1 (7 bases). The CDR3 loop spans 20 amino acids. V shed 0 bases and J shed 0 bases, with 20 bases lying between them. Per germline, CDR1 KGHDR and CDR2 SFDVKD. The DNA of the CDR3 is TGTGCCACCAGTGATTTGAAGGGGATGGAGGGGGCGAACTCCTACAATGAGCAGTTCTTC. This gives the protein CATSDLKGMEGANSYNEQFF.

This chain uses TRBV10-1 with TRBJ1-6, with a tentative D call TRBD1 (6 bases). Per the germline V gene, CDR1 is WNHNN and CDR2 is SYGVQD (reference sequence). Trimming stripped 8 bases from V and 0 bases from J, with 14 bases between. This CDR3 is 16 amino acids long. CDR3 in DNA: TGCGCCAGCCCTCGACAGGCCCGCTCCTATAATTCACCCCTCCACTTT. Translated: CASPRQARSYNSPLHF.